The clone carrying this T cell receptor (beta chain) was recorded once. This entry is derived from a study of cytomegalovirus exposure and HLA in healthy donors. Profiled with immunoSEQ multiplex PCR; TCRdb holds only in-frame clones, not every one. This table holds tens of thousands of clones, 90% to 95% found once. The clonotype comes from a man aged 18-30 years in good health and CMV-seropositive. Sample: PBMCs.

CDR3 bases: TGTGCCAGCAGCTTAAACAGCCAAGAGACCCAGTACTTC. Its translation is CASSLNSQETQYF. The chain couples TRBV7-3 to TRBJ2-5, with D unresolved. Trimming cost V 1 base and J 1 base, with 4 bases left between them. The CDR3 runs to 13 residues. Germline V gene sequence: CDR1 SGHTA, CDR2 FQGTGA. The full variable domain, its missing parts supplied by reference TRBV7-3 and TRBJ2-5, is GAGVSQTPSNKVTEKGKYVELRCDPISGHTALYWYRQSLGQGPEFLIYFQGTGAADDSGLPNDRFFAVRPEGSVSTLKIQRTERGDSAVYLCASSLNSQETQYFGPGTRLLVL.